These 3 T cell receptor beta chains were sequenced from one sample in a study of T cells after somatic rescue of genetic block. TCRdb keeps only in-frame clones here, not all; method: immunoSEQ multiplex PCR. The sample lists approximately 71,000 clones; less than 95% were seen once. The sample taken for sequencing was peripheral blood mononuclear cells (PBMCs). The receptors derive from a man between 40 and 49 years old.

With regard to this clone: One end of the junction fails to match germline, which may point to a read error. Other DNA sequences from this sample encode an identical CDR3 as well. The chain links TRBV12-5 to TRBJ2-1, with a weak D call TRBD1 (6 bases). The CDR3 has 16 residues. Germline values: CDR1 LGHNT, CDR2 FRNRAP. The CDR3 here is CASGLVTGTRQNEQFF. The DNA for the CDR3 is TGCGCTAGTGGTTTGGTGACTGGGACACGTCAGAATGAGCAGTTCTTC.

The V call is TRBV19, the J call TRBJ1-5, with TRBD1 as a possible D gene (6 bases). The CDR3 contains 13 residues. Germline-derived CDR1 and CDR2 are LNHDA and SQIVND (reference sequence). V shed 4 bases and J shed 6 bases, with 10 bases lying between them. CDR3 sequence reads: CASSNREGQPQHF. DNA for the CDR3: TGTGCCAGTAGTAACAGGGAAGGTCAGCCCCAGCATTTT.

This sequence joins TRBV28 and TRBJ1-5, with D maybe TRBD1 (5 bases). There are 15 residues in the CDR3. Per the germline V gene, CDR1 is MDHEN and CDR2 is SYDVKM. V was trimmed by 5 bases and J by 2 bases, leaving 13 bases between them. The CDR3: CASSRGRGRNQPQHF. CDR3 coding DNA: TGTGCCAGCAGTCGGGGCCGAGGCCGCAATCAGCCCCAGCATTTT.